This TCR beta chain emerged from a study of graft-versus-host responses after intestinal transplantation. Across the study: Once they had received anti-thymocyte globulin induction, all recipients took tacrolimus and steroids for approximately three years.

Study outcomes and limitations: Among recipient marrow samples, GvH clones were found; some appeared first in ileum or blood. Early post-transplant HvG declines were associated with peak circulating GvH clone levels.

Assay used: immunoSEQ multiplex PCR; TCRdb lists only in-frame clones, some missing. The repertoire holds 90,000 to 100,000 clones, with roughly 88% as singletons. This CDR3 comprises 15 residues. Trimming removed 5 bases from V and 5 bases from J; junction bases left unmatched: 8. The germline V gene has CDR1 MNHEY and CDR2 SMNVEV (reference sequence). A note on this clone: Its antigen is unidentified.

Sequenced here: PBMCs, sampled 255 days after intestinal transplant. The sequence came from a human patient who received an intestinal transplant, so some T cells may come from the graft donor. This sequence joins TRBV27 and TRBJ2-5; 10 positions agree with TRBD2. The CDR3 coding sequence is TGTGCCAGCAGTAGCGGAGCGGGAGGGTTGGAGACCCAGTACTTC. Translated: CASSSGAGGLETQYF.